The present TCR beta chain was sequenced within a study of identifying expanded T cells in peripheral blood. Some clones are missing from TCRdb's copy, which holds only in-frame ones; the method was immunoSEQ multiplex PCR. The sample carries fewer than 85,000 clones, around 91% recorded once. This clone is a singleton in its sample. Its matching antigen is unknown. CDR1 is SGDLS and CDR2 is YYNGEE in the germline V gene. CDR3 length: 18 amino acids. With 0 bases removed from V and 6 bases from J, the gap between germline ends came to 22 bases. General observations from the study: Differentially abundant clones: around 1.2 between replicates, 16.4 at around 14 days, 19 to 20 at four. Clone count variance between approximately two-week samples rose with total template count.

The sample taken for sequencing was blood. This clonotype was sampled from a person aged 18-69 years in good health. The chain has TRBV9 and TRBJ2-4, with D perhaps assigned TRBD1 or TRBD2 (6 bases each). DNA for the CDR3: TGTGCCAGCAGCGTAGATCCCGGGGGCGGCCTAGAGTCAAACATTCAGTACTTC. It codes for CASSVDPGGGLESNIQYF.